This TCR beta chain was profiled in a study of blood T cell repertoires in COVID-19. Study-wide context: PBMCs, B-cell-depleted T cells, or T cells provided the cDNA or gDNA that made up the material.

Profiled with immunoSEQ multiplex PCR; TCRdb holds only in-frame clones, not every one. Of approximately 250,000 clones listed, about four fifths were seen once; the top ten hold 1.5%. Deletions cut 0 bases from V and 4 bases from J, with 8 bases between. CDR3 size: 14 residues. Germline CDR1 MDHEN, CDR2 SYDVKM. The sample taken for sequencing was peripheral blood. This TCR came from a woman aged 40-49 years who had recovered from COVID-19. The chain combines TRBV28 with TRBJ2-3, with no clear D. In DNA, the CDR3 is TGTGCCAGCAGTTTATGGGCCAAATCAGATACGCAGTATTTT. It specifies CASSLWAKSDTQYF.